The TCR beta chain described here comes from a study of cytomegalovirus exposure and HLA in healthy donors. The PCR was carried out with 60 Vbeta primers and 13 Jbeta primers. Using immunoSEQ multiplex PCR, the repertoire was profiled, and TCRdb retains in-frame clones only, with some absent. Here the sample spans 100,000 or so clones, over 12% being singletons. Turning to this clone: What it binds is unknown. Within the sample, other DNA sequences also encode this same CDR3.

Points from the study as a whole: A list of roughly 180 TCR beta chains associated with cytomegalovirus was given.

This TCR was recovered from a female donor in good health and CMV-seronegative. The sample consisted of PBMCs.

CDR3 nucleotide sequence: TGTGCCAGCAGCTCGGGACTAGTCGGTACCTACGAGCAGTACTTC. Translation gives CASSSGLVGTYEQYF. The rearrangement uses TRBV5-6 and TRBJ2-7, with 8 nucleotides matching TRBD2. The trim removed 3 bases at V and 2 bases at J, leaving 7 bases unmatched. This CDR3 has 15 amino acids. Germline V gene sequence: CDR1 SGHDT, CDR2 YYEEEE.